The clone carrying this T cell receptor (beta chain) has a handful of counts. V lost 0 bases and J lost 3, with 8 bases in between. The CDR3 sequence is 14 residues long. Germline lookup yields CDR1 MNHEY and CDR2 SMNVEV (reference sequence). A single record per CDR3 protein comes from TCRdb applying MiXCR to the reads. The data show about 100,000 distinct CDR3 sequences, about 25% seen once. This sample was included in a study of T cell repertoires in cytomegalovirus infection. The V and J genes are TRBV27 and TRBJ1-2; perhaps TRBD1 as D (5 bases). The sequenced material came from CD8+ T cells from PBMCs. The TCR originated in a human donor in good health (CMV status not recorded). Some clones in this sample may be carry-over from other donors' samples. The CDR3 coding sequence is TGTGCCAGCAGTTTATCAGCGGGGCACTATGGCTACACCTTC. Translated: CASSLSAGHYGYTF.